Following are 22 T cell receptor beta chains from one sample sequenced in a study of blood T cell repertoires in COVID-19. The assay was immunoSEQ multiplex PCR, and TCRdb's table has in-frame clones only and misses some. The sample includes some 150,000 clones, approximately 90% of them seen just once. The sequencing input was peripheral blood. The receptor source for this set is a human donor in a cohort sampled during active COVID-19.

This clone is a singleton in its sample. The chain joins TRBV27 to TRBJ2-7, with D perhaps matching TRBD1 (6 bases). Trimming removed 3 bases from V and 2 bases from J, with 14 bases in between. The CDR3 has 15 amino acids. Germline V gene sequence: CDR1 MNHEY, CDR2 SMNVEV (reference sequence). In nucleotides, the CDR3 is TGTGCCAGCAGTTTGAAAGGGGGATCCCCCTACGAGCAGTACTTC. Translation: CASSLKGGSPYEQYF.

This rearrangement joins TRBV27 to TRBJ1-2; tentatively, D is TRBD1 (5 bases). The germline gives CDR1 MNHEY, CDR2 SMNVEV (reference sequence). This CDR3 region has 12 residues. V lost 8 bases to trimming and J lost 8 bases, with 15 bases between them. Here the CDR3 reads CASFGGARGYTF. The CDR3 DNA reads TGTGCCAGCTTCGGTGGGGCACGCGGCTACACCTTC.

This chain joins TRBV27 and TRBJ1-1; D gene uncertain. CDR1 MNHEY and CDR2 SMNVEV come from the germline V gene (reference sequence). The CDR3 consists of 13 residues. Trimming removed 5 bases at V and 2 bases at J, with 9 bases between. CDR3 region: CASSPGFNTEAFF. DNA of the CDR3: TGTGCCAGCAGTCCGGGATTTAACACTGAAGCTTTCTTT.

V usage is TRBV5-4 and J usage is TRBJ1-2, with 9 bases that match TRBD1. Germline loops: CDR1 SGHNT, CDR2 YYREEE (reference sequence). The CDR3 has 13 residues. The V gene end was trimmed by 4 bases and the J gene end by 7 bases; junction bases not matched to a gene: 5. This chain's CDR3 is CASSRTGVGGYTF. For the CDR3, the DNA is TGTGCCAGCAGCCGGACAGGGGTCGGTGGCTACACCTTC. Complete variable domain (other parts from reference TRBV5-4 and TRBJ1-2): ETGVTQSPTHLIKTRGQQVTLRCSSQSGHNTVSWYQQALGQGPQFIFQYYREEENGRGNFPPRFSGLQFPNYSSELNVNALELDDSALYLCASSRTGVGGYTFGSGTRLTVV.

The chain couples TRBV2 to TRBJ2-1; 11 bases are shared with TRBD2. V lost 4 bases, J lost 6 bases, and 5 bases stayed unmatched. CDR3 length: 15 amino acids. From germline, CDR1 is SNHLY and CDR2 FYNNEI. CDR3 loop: CASSVAGGLGNEQFF. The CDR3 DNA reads TGTGCCAGCAGTGTAGCGGGGGGGCTCGGCAATGAGCAGTTCTTC.

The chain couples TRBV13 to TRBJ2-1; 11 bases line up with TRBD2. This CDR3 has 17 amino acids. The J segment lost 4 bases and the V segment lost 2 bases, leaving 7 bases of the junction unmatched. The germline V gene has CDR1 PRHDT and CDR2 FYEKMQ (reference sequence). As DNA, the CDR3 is TGTGCCAGCAGCTTACCGGACGGGACTAGCGGTTACAATGAGCAGTTCTTC. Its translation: CASSLPDGTSGYNEQFF.

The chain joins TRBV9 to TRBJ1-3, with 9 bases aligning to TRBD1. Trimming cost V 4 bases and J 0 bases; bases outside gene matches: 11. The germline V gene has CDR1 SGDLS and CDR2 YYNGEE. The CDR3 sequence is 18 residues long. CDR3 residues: CASSLTPGTGFSGNTIYF. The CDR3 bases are TGTGCCAGCAGCCTCACCCCCGGGACAGGGTTCTCTGGAAACACCATATATTTT.

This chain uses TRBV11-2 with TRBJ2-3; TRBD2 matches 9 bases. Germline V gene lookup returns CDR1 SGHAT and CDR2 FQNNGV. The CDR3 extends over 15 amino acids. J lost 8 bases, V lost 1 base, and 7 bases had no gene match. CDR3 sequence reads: CASSLVAGGRGTQYF. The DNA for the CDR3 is TGTGCCAGCAGCTTAGTTGCGGGGGGGCGGGGTACGCAGTATTTT.

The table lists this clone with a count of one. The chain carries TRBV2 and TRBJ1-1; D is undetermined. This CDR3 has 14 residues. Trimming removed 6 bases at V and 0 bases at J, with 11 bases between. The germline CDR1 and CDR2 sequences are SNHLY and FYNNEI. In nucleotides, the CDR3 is TGTGCCAGCAGACCGAATTCAGTGAACACTGAAGCTTTCTTT. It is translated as CASRPNSVNTEAFF.

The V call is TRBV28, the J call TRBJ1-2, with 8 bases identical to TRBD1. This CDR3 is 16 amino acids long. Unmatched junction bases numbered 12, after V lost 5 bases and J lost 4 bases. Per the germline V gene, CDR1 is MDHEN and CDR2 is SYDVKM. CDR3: CASSPIQGASSYGYTF. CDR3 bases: TGTGCCAGCAGTCCGATTCAGGGGGCTTCTAGCTATGGCTACACCTTC.

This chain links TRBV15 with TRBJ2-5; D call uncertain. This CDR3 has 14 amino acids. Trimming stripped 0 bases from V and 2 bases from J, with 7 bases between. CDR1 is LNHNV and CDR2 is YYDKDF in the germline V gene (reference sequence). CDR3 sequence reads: CATSREVAQETQYF. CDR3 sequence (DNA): TGTGCCACCAGCAGAGAAGTAGCACAAGAGACCCAGTACTTC.

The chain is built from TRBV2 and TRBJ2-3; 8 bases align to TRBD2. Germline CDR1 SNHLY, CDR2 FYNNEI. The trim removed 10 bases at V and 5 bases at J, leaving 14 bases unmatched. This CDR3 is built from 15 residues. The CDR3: CATERNGGAVDTQYF. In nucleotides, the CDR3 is TGTGCCACCGAACGGAACGGGGGGGCCGTAGATACGCAGTATTTT.

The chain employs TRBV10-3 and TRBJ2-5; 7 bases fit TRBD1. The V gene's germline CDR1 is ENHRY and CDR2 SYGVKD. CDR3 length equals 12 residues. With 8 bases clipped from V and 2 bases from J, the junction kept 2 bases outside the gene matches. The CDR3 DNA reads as TGTGCCATCGGGGACAGTCAAGAGACCCAGTACTTC. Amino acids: CAIGDSQETQYF.

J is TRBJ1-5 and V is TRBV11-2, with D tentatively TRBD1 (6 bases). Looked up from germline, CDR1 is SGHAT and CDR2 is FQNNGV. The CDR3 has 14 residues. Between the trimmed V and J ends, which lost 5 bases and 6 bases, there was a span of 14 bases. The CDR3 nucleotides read TGTGCCAGCAGCCCGAGCGGGGGCGGTCAGCCCCAGCATTTT. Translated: CASSPSGGGQPQHF.

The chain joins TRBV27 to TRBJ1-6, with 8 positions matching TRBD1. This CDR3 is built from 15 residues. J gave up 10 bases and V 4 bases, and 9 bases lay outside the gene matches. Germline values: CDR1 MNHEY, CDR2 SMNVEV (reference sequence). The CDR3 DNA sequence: TGTGCCAGCAGTTCCGGCCGACAGGGGCGCTCACCCCTCCACTTT. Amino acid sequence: CASSSGRQGRSPLHF.

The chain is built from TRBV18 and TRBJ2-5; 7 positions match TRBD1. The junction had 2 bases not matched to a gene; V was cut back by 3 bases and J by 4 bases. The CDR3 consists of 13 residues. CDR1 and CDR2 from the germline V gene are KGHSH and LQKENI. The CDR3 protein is CASSPTGRETQYF. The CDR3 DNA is TGTGCCAGCTCACCGACAGGGAGAGAGACCCAGTACTTC.

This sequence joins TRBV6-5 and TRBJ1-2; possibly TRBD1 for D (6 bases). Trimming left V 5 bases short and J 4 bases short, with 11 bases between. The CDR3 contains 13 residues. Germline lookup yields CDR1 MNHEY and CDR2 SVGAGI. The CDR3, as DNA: TGTGCCAGCAGTACGGACAGCATCTATGGCTACACCTTC. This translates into CASSTDSIYGYTF.

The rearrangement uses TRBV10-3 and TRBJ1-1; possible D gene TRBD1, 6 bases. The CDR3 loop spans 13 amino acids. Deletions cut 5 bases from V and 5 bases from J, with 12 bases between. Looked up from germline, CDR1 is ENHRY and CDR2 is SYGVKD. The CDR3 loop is CAISLQGETEAFF. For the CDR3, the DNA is TGTGCCATCAGTTTACAGGGAGAGACTGAAGCTTTCTTT.

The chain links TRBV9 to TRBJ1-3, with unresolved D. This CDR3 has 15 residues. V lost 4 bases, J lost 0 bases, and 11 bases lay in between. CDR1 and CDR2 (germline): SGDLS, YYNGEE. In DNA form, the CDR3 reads TGTGCCAGCAGCCCCCAGCGGAGCTCTGGAAACACCATATATTTT. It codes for CASSPQRSSGNTIYF.

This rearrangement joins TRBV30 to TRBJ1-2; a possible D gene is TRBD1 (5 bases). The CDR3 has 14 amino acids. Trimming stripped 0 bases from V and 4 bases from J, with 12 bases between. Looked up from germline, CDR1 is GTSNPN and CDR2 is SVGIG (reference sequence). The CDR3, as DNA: TGTGCCTGGAGTGTTTGGGGGGAAGGCTATGGCTACACCTTC. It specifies CAWSVWGEGYGYTF.

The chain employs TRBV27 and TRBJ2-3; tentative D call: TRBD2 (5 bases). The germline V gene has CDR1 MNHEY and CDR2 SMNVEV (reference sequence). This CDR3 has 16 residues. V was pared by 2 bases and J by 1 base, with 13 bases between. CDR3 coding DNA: TGTGCCAGCAGTTTACGAGGGAGAGGAGGCACAGATACGCAGTATTTT. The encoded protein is CASSLRGRGGTDTQYF.

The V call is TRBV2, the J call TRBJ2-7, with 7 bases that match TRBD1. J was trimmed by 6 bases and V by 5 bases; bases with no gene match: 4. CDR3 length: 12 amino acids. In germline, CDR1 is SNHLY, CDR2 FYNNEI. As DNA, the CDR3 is TGTGCCAGCAGTCGGGACAGCCCCGAGCAGTACTTC. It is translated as CASSRDSPEQYF.